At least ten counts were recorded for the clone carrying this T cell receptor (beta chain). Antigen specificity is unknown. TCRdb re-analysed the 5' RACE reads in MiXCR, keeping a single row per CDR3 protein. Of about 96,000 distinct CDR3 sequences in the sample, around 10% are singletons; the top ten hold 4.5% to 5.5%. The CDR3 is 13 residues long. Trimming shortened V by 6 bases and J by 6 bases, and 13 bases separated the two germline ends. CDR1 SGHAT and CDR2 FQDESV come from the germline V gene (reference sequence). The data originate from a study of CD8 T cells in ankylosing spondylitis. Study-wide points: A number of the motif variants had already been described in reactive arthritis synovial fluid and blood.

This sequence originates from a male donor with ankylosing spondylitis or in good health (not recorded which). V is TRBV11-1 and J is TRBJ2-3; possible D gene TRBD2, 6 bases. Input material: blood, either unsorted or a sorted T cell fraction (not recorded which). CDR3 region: CASSFTGEDTQYF. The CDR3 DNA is TGTGCCAGCAGTTTTACGGGGGAGGATACGCAGTATTTT.